This is a list of T cell receptor beta chains from one sample in a study of cytomegalovirus exposure and HLA in healthy donors. Sequencing was performed with immunoSEQ multiplex PCR; in TCRdb, only in-frame clones are kept and a portion is missing. The sample lists about 150,000 clones, roughly 82% occurring once. The sequenced sample was PBMCs. The receptors shown here come from a woman aged 45 to 65 in good health and CMV-seropositive. Each CDR3 is given with its conserved first and last residue. The D gene is left open where the match is weak. Not all rows give a size; the values are once, few, many and, for expanded clones, a class.

j_call clone_size d_call v_call cdr3_aa cdr3_nt
TRBJ1-6 . . TRBV19 CASNPAGGSPLHF TGTGCCAGTAACCCGGCGGGGGGATCACCCCTCCACTTT
TRBJ2-6 . . TRBV6-5 CASSYKAGTGANVLTF TGTGCCAGCAGTTACAAGGCGGGTACTGGGGCCAACGTCCTGACTTTC
TRBJ1-2 few . TRBV6-5 CASRLGTLANYGYTF TGTGCCAGCAGGCTGGGGACATTAGCTAACTATGGCTACACCTTC
TRBJ1-3 once . TRBV15 CATSARTFSGNTIYF TGTGCCACCAGCGCCCGGACATTCTCTGGAAACACCATATATTTT
TRBJ1-2 . TRBD1 TRBV9 CASSAGQGAYYGYTF TGTGCCAGCAGCGCCGGACAGGGGGCATACTATGGCTACACCTTC
TRBJ2-3 . TRBD2 TRBV5-4 CASSFSGGRTDTQYF TGTGCCAGCAGCTTTAGCGGGGGCCGCACAGATACGCAGTATTTT
TRBJ2-2 . TRBD1 TRBV6-5 CASSRDRGTGELFF TGTGCCAGCAGTCGGGACAGGGGAACCGGGGAGCTGTTTTTT
TRBJ2-7 . TRBD1 TRBV7-8 CASSLRTGVYEQYF TGTGCCAGCAGCCTACGGACAGGGGTCTACGAGCAGTACTTC
TRBJ2-2 . . TRBV10-3 CAISENSPSAAGELFF TGTGCCATCAGTGAGAATTCGCCGAGCGCAGCCGGGGAGCTGTTTTTT
TRBJ1-5 . . TRBV2 CASSAGDQPQHF TGTGCCAGCAGTGCCGGTGATCAGCCCCAGCATTTT
TRBJ1-4 . TRBD1 TRBV7-6 CASSPRDRGREKLFF TGTGCCAGCAGCCCCCGGGACAGGGGAAGGGAAAAACTGTTTTTT
TRBJ2-7 . . TRBV7-6 CASSRGYEQYF TGTGCCAGCAGTCGGGGCTACGAGCAGTACTTC
TRBJ2-1 few TRBD2 TRBV27 CASSLNGGGTSGGAMYNEQFF TGTGCCAGCAGTTTAAACGGGGGAGGGACTAGCGGGGGGGCTATGTACAATGAGCAGTTCTTC
TRBJ1-4 . . TRBV5-8 CASSLAGGPQPNEKLFF TGTGCCAGCAGCTTGGCGGGGGGACCCCAGCCAAATGAAAAACTGTTTTTT
TRBJ2-5 . . TRBV11-2 CASSSGRGETQYF TGTGCCAGCAGCTCGGGGCGGGGAGAGACCCAGTACTTC
TRBJ2-4 once TRBD1 TRBV28 CASSLAGQGADIQYF TGTGCCAGCAGTTTGGCGGGACAGGGAGCCGACATTCAGTACTTC
TRBJ2-7 few TRBD2 TRBV30 CAWTAGTSGYEQYF TGTGCCTGGACCGCCGGGACTAGCGGCTACGAGCAGTACTTC
TRBJ2-3 . . TRBV11-2 CASSLNSLSTDTQYF TGTGCCAGCAGCTTAAACAGTTTAAGCACAGATACGCAGTATTTT
TRBJ1-1 . . TRBV4-3 CASSQDRRMNTEAFF TGCGCCAGCAGCCAAGATCGGCGGATGAACACTGAAGCTTTCTTT
TRBJ1-1 once . TRBV6-6 CASSYGQLLNRKAFF TGTGCCAGCAGTTACGGGCAGCTCCTTAACAGAAAAGCTTTCTTT
TRBJ2-2 . . TRBV6-6 CASSYVGAGNTGELFF TGTGCCAGCAGTTACGTTGGAGCGGGGAACACCGGGGAGCTGTTTTTT
TRBJ2-7 . . TRBV2 CASSEEGDYEQYF TGTGCCAGCAGTGAAGAGGGGGACTACGAGCAGTACTTC
TRBJ2-7 . TRBD2 TRBV7-2 CASSPGGGLGEQYF TGTGCCAGCAGCCCCGGGGGGGGCCTCGGCGAGCAGTACTTC
TRBJ2-7 . TRBD1 TRBV5-1 CASSSRGQGRSEQYF TGCGCCAGCAGCTCGAGGGGACAGGGTCGGTCCGAGCAGTACTTC
TRBJ2-3 . . TRBV6-1 CASSTSFGTDTQYF TGTGCCAGCAGTACATCTTTCGGCACAGATACGCAGTATTTT
TRBJ2-7 . TRBD1 TRBV25-1 CASRGNAPGDRVGYEQYF TGTGCCAGCAGAGGAAACGCTCCCGGAGACAGGGTAGGGTACGAGCAGTACTTC
TRBJ1-2 . . TRBV23-1 CASSQVEGKITNNYGYTF TGCGCCAGCAGTCAAGTGGAGGGCAAAATCACGAACAACTATGGCTACACCTTC
TRBJ1-2 . TRBD1 TRBV27 CASSRTHSGTAVYGYTF TGTGCCAGCAGTCGTACTCACTCCGGGACAGCTGTCTATGGCTACACCTTC
TRBJ1-1 . . TRBV6-1 CASSVWTVVSEAFF TGTGCCAGCAGTGTTTGGACAGTAGTATCTGAAGCTTTCTTT
TRBJ2-2 . . TRBV12-5 CASAPQQGFAGELFF TGTGCTAGTGCCCCCCAACAGGGTTTCGCCGGGGAGCTGTTTTTT
TRBJ1-1 . . TRBV19 CASSYGENTEAFF TGTGCCAGTAGTTACGGAGAGAACACTGAAGCTTTCTTT
TRBJ2-1 . TRBD1 TRBV10-3 CAISPGQGSHNEQFF TGTGCCATCAGTCCGGGACAGGGGAGCCACAATGAGCAGTTCTTC
TRBJ1-2 . . TRBV7-2 CASSPPEIYGYTF TGTGCCAGCAGCCCTCCCGAGATCTATGGCTACACCTTC
TRBJ2-3 . . TRBV6-6 CASSSSDTQYF TGTGCCAGCAGTAGTAGCGATACGCAGTATTTT
TRBJ1-2 . . TRBV27 CASSWSQGTGGYTF TGTGCCAGCAGTTGGTCACAGGGAACGGGCGGCTACACCTTC
TRBJ1-2 once . TRBV7-9 CASSPRGDTDYGYTF TGTGCCAGCAGCCCCCGGGGAGACACCGACTATGGCTACACCTTC
TRBJ2-3 once . TRBV7-3 CASSSSGSETDTQYF TGTGCCAGCAGCTCTTCGGGGAGCGAGACAGATACGCAGTATTTT
TRBJ1-3 . . TRBV30 CAWRTRGPLYF TGTGCCTGGAGAACCAGGGGTCCCCTATATTTT
TRBJ1-5 . TRBD1 TRBV6-5 CASSADRGQPQHF TGTGCCAGCAGTGCGGACAGGGGTCAGCCCCAGCATTTT
TRBJ2-4 . . TRBV5-1 CASSGGQIQYF TGCGCCAGCAGCGGCGGACAGATTCAGTACTTC
TRBJ1-1 . . TRBV13 CASSSLSLAVNTEAFF TGTGCCAGCAGCTCCCTTTCGCTGGCGGTGAACACTGAAGCTTTCTTT
TRBJ2-7 . TRBD1 TRBV30 CAWSRDSSYEQYF TGTGCCTGGTCAAGGGACAGCTCCTACGAGCAGTACTTC